The source of this T cell receptor beta chain is a study of T cell responses to AZD1222 COVID-19 vaccine. Study conclusions and caveats: Across the whole spike, CD4 TCRs peaked at regions 160-218 and 743-854.

The CDR3 spans 13 residues. CDR1 is WNHNN and CDR2 is SYGVQD in the germline V gene (reference sequence). Trimming shortened V by 4 bases and J by 3 bases, and 7 bases separated the two germline ends. As regards this clone: Its antigen is currently unknown.

Sequencing was performed with immunoSEQ multiplex PCR; in TCRdb, only in-frame clones are kept and a portion is missing. The sample lists 140,000 to 150,000 clones; more than 85% were seen once. The chain employs TRBV10-1 and TRBJ2-1; D might be TRBD2 (6 bases). This receptor was taken from an adult who had recovered from COVID-19. The source was peripheral blood, collected after recovery from COVID-19. As DNA, the CDR3 is TGCGCCAGCAGTGCCGGGGGCTACAATGAGCAGTTCTTC. Protein: CASSAGGYNEQFF.